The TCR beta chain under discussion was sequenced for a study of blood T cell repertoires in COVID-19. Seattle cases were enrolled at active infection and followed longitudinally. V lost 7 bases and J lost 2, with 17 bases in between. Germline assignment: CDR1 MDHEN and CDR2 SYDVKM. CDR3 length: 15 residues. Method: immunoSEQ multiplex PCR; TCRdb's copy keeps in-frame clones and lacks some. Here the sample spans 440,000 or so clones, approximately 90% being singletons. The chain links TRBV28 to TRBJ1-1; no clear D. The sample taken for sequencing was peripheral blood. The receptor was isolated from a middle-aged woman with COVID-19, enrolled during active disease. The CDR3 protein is CASTDTRRGNTEAFF. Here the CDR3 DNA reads TGTGCCAGCACCGATACGAGGCGGGGAAACACTGAAGCTTTCTTT. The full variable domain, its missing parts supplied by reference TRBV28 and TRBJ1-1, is DVKVTQSSRYLVKRTGEKVFLECVQDMDHENMFWYRQDPGLGLRLIYFSYDVKMKEKGDIPEGYSVSREKKERFSLILESASTNQTSMYLCASTDTRRGNTEAFFGQGTRLTVV.